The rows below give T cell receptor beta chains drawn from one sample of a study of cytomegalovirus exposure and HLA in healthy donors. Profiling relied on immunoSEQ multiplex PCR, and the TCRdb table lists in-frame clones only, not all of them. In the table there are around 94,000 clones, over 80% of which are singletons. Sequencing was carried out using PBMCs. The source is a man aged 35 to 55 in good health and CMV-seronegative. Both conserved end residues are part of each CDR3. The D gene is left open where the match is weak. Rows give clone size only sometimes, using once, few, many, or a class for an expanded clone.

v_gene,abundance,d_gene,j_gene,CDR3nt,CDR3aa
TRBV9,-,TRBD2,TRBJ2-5,TGTGCCAGCAGCGTTGGCCAGCGGGGGGCCCAAGAGACCCAGTACTTC,CASSVGQRGAQETQYF
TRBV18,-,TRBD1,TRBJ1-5,TGTGCCAGCTCACTGGGACAGGGGGCCGAGCCCCAGCATTTT,CASSLGQGAEPQHF
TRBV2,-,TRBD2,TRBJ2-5,TGTGCCAGCAGTGAGGGGTTGCGGGGGGGCCGTGAGACCCAGTACTTC,CASSEGLRGGRETQYF
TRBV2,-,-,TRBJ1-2,TGTGCCAGCAGTGGGGGGGGCAGCTATGGCTACACCTTC,CASSGGGSYGYTF
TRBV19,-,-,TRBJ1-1,TGTGCCAGTAGTAATCAGGGCCCTGAAGCTTTCTTT,CASSNQGPEAFF
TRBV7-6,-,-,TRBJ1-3,TGTGCCAGCAGCTTTGGGGCCCCCGGAAACACCATATATTTT,CASSFGAPGNTIYF
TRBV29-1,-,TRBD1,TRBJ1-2,TGCAGCGTCTCGACAGGGGCGAACTATGGCTACACCTTC,CSVSTGANYGYTF
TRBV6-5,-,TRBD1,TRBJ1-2,TGTGCCAGCAGTTACGGTCAGGGGGTGGCTGGCTACACCTTC,CASSYGQGVAGYTF
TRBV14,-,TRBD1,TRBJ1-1,TGTGCCAGCCAAAGACAGGGTGCGAACACTGAAGCTTTCTTT,CASQRQGANTEAFF
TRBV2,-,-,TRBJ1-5,TGTGCCAGCATGCAGATCGGGGGCAATCAGCCCCAGCATTTT,CASMQIGGNQPQHF
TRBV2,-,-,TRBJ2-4,TGTGCCAGCCCAGATAGCCCGCGGGAAAACATTCAGTACTTC,CASPDSPRENIQYF
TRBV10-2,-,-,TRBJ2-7,TGCGCCAGCAGGGATTCCCACAGGGGGGGGAATACCTACGAGCAGTACTTC,CASRDSHRGGNTYEQYF
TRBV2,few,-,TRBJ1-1,TGTGCCAGCCGCCGAGGGAACACTGAAGCTTTCTTT,CASRRGNTEAFF
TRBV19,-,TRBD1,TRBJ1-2,TGTGCCAGTAGTATAGTCGGGACAGGGGGCTATGGCTACACCTTC,CASSIVGTGGYGYTF
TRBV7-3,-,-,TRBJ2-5,TGTGCCAGCAGCTTCCGACGGGGTGAGACCCAGTACTTC,CASSFRRGETQYF
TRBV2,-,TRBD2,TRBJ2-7,TGTGCCAGCAGTGAACAGCGGGACTCCTACGAGCAGTACTTC,CASSEQRDSYEQYF
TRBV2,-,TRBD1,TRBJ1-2,TGTGCCAGCAGTGAGTCCCCTCCGGGACAGGGCTATGGCTACACCTTC,CASSESPPGQGYGYTF
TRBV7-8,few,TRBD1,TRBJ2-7,TGTGCCAGCAGCTCCGGGACAGGGAGAGGGCAGTACTTC,CASSSGTGRGQYF
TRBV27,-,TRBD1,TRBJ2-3,TGTGCCAGCAGTTTGTTTTGGACAGGGGGGTCAGATACGCAGTATTTT,CASSLFWTGGSDTQYF
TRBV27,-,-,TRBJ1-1,TGTGCCAGCAGGGTATCGGCCTCCTGGGCCACTGAAGCTTTCTTT,CASRVSASWATEAFF
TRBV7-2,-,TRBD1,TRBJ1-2,TGTGCCAGCAGCAGAGAGACAGGGGACTATGGCTACACCTTC,CASSRETGDYGYTF
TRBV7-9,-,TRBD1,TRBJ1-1,TGTGCCAGCAGCGGGCGACAGGGGGTGGAAGCTTTCTTT,CASSGRQGVEAFF
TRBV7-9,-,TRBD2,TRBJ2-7,TGTGCCAGCAGGGATAGCGGGGGGATATCCTACGAGCAGTACTTC,CASRDSGGISYEQYF
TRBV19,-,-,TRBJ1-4,TGTGCCAGTAGAACTGCGACTCACAATGAAAAACTGTTTTTT,CASRTATHNEKLFF
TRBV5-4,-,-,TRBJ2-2,TGTGCCAGCAGCTTGGCCCGGAACACCGGGGAGCTGTTTTTT,CASSLARNTGELFF
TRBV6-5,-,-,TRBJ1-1,TGTGCCAGCAGTGCTTCCGGGAGGAACACTGAAGCTTTCTTT,CASSASGRNTEAFF
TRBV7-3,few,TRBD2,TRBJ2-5,TGTGCCAGCAGCTTGGGCTCGCTGGGGGGGGAGACCCAGTACTTC,CASSLGSLGGETQYF
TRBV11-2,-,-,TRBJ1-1,TGTGCCAGCAGCTTAGTTTCGCGGGTTATGGCTTTCTTT,CASSLVSRVMAFF
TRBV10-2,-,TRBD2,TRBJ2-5,TGCGCCAGCAGTGAGCTTCGACCGGGACTAGCGCGAGAGACCCAGTACTTC,CASSELRPGLARETQYF
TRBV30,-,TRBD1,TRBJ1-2,TGTGCCTGGAGTTCCAGGGACAGGGCCTGGGATGGCTACACCTTC,CAWSSRDRAWDGYTF
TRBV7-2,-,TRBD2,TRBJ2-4,TGTGCCAGCAGCTTAGGTCCTAGCGGGGCCCAAAACATTCAGTACTTC,CASSLGPSGAQNIQYF
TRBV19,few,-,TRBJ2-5,TGTGCCAGTAGTCCTTCAGGGGTGGAGACCCAGTACTTC,CASSPSGVETQYF
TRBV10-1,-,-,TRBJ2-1,TGCGCCAGCAGTGAGGGGGGGGGCGGGTACAATGAGCAGTTCTTC,CASSEGGGGYNEQFF
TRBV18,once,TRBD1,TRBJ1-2,TGTGCCAGCTCACCACCTTCACAGGGGGCTTATGGCTACACCTTC,CASSPPSQGAYGYTF
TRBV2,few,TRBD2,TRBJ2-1,TGTGCCAGCAGTGATTTCCTTGCGGGGGGGCGGAACAATGAGCAGTTCTTC,CASSDFLAGGRNNEQFF
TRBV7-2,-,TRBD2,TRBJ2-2,TGTGCCAGCAGTCTAGCGGGGTCGGGCGGGGAGCTGTTTTTT,CASSLAGSGGELFF